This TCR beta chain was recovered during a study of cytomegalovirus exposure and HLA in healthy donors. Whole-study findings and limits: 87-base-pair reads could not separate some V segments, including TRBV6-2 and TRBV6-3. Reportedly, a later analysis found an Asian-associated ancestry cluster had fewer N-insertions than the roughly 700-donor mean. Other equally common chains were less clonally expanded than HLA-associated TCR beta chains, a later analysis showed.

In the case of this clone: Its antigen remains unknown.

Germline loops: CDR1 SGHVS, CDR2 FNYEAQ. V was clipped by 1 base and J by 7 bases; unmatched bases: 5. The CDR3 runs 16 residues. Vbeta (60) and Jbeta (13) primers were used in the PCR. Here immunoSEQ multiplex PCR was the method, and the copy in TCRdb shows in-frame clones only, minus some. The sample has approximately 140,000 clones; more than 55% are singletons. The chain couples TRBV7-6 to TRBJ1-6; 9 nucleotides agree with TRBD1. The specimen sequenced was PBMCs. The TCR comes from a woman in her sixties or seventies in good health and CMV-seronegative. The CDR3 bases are TGTGCCAGCAGCTTAGGGGACAGGGCTAGCAATTCACCCCTCCACTTT. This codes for CASSLGDRASNSPLHF.